This T cell receptor (beta chain) was captured by sequencing in a study of cytomegalovirus exposure and HLA in healthy donors. About the research overall: T cells numbering about 179 million yielded around 120 million unique TCR beta sequences in an earlier analysis.

As for this clone: The target antigen is unknown.

J was trimmed by 5 bases and V by 5 bases; bases with no gene match: 12. There are 16 residues in the CDR3. From germline, CDR1 is SEHNR and CDR2 FQNEAQ (reference sequence). The PCR contained 60 Vbeta and 13 Jbeta primers. The data were produced by immunoSEQ multiplex PCR, yet TCRdb's version contains in-frame clones alone and is incomplete. This sample has 100,000 or so clones; around 83% occur once, and the top ten carry around 1.2%. General observations from the study: Relative to the approximately 670-donor mean, N-insertions were reportedly fewer in an Asian-associated ancestry cluster in a later analysis. Altogether, more than 150 TCR beta chains were recorded as cytomegalovirus-associated. Most TCR beta V segments were productive about 87% or about 30% of the time in an earlier analysis.

The sequenced sample was PBMCs. V gene TRBV7-9 combines with J gene TRBJ1-2; 9 bases are a match to TRBD1. The TCR sequence derives from a woman aged 18-29 years in good health and CMV-seronegative. CDR3 coding DNA: TGTGCCAGCAGCCCACAAGGTTCCGGGACAGGGTATGGCTACACCTTC. The encoded protein is CASSPQGSGTGYGYTF.